This TCR beta chain was sequenced during a study of blood T cells in healthy people across ages (dated by TCRdb to the mid-2010s). Study-level background: In model experiments, template switching captured roughly one uniquely barcoded TCR beta cDNA molecule for every two T cells. Donors were grouped into four age groups: young (average 16 years), middle-aged (over 35), aged (around 62) and long-lived (about 90). Two additional independent replicas of 1 million unique cDNA reads from the same blood draw were analyzed for two donors (one aged 18 to 30 and one aged 80 or older). To track age-related changes in TCR beta repertoire diversity, the study relied on deep sequencing normalized with unique cDNA molecular identifiers. Donors of different ages were randomly distributed across sequencing lanes to avoid experimental bias.

CDR1 and CDR2 (LGHDT, YNNKEL) derive from the germline V gene (reference sequence). V drops 4 bases and J drops 1 base, leaving 9 bases in between. Spanning cysteine to phenylalanine, the CDR3 consists of 14 amino acids. The sequence is cut down to CDR3 DNA, 42 bases in frame from base 1. What the study reported, not specific to this receptor: Compared with the aged group, the long-lived group had more naive CD4+ T cells, fewer expanded clones and increased TCR diversity, suggesting age selection. There was a strong correlation between observed TCR beta diversity and the percentage of naive T cells measured by flow cytometry. Estimates of total diversity based on one million sequenced T cells were regarded as lower bounds and as underestimates. As age increased, observed TCR beta diversity per million T cells dropped in a roughly linear way, and a significant reduction was already evident by age 40. Bulk unsorted PBMC profiling prevented conclusive comparison of naive and antigen-experienced compartments. The CMV infection status of donors was not known, potentially confounding age-related changes in expanded clonotypes.

Libraries were prepared through 5' RACE. Sequenced on an Illumina HiSeq 2500. A second PCR of about 7 to 12 cycles was run with a J-beta primer mix and a sample-barcoded 5' primer. A unique molecular identifier was introduced onto each TCR beta cDNA molecule by a template-switch 5' adaptor carrying 12 random nucleotides. At least 2.5 million CDR3-containing paired-end reads were obtained from each sample. All of the RNA was converted into first-strand cDNA using the Mint cDNA synthesis kit, with a TRBC-specific oligonucleotide serving as the primer. Following uracil-DNA glycosylase treatment, a first 18-cycle PCR with universal primers M1SS and BC2_uni_R was performed on all cDNA. The authors processed their data as follows. For normalization, 1 million high-quality reads, each with a distinct molecular identifier, were randomly selected from each sample. Instead of being binned into consensus sequences, reads that shared molecular identifiers were thrown out. MiTCR, with a Q25 quality threshold and the strictest error-elimination algorithm, was used for CDR3 identification, clonotype clustering and error correction. A nonparametric unseen species model with Euler transformation was used to estimate lower-bound total TCR beta diversity. In TCRdb, the public reads were trimmed at Q25 with fastp and aligned with MiXCR, with productive beta chains retained. Rows are combined by CDR3 protein, so each entry shows the most common genes and DNA. TCRdb's processing, not the authors' own work, is the source of the V and J calls. In this sample the table shows some 1.6 million distinct CDR3 sequences, 30% to 40% of which occur a single time. Roughly 10% of the sample is held by the ten biggest clonotypes.

The approximately 41 donors, aged about 6 to 95 years, were systemically healthy Caucasian individuals from Russia. Each donor gave about 10 milliliters of peripheral blood, drawn into EDTA-treated Vacutainer tubes. Ficoll-Paque density-gradient centrifugation was used to isolate PBMCs, with at least 6 million per sample. Trizol reagent was used to extract total RNA from PBMCs, with at least 6 micrograms per sample. The percentages of naive CD45RAhigh/CD27high T cells were determined by flow cytometry on a PBMC aliquot from every donor. The table lists this clonotype with a few counts. There is no known antigen for this receptor. Base quality data are lacking; no much larger clone is found one base away.

This receptor was taken from a woman aged 25 to 45 in good health. Source material: blood. The chain employs TRBV3-1 and TRBJ2-3; no D segment can be confidently identified. The nucleotide sequence is given as TGTGCCAGCAGCCCCCGATGGGGCACAGATACGCAGTATTTT. This is translated as CASSPRWGTDTQYF.